A single sample is the source of the 18 T cell receptor beta chains below, sequenced in a study of blood T cell repertoires in COVID-19. This table comes from immunoSEQ multiplex PCR, and its TCRdb copy is limited to in-frame clones, with some not included. This table has hundreds of thousands of clones, about 90% appearing once. Sequencing was performed on peripheral blood. These receptors were collected from a woman aged 50 to 65 with COVID-19, enrolled during active disease.

V usage is TRBV19 and J usage is TRBJ1-1; TRBD1 might be the D (6 bases). Trimming left V 7 bases short and J 7 bases short, with 22 bases between. Per the germline V gene, CDR1 is LNHDA and CDR2 is SQIVND (reference sequence). This CDR3 contains 15 residues. The CDR3 nucleotides are TGTGCCAGTAACCCAGCCGCTCTGGGGGCCGATGAAGCTTTCTTT. It codes for CASNPAALGADEAFF.

The chain joins TRBV7-9 to TRBJ2-5, with D possibly TRBD2 on 5 matching bases. The CDR3 runs 15 residues. V gave up 4 bases and J gave up 4 bases, with 16 bases separating them. Germline CDR1 SEHNR, CDR2 FQNEAQ (reference sequence). The CDR3 sequence is CASSSPPGTPETQYF. The CDR3 DNA is TGTGCCAGCAGCTCACCTCCGGGAACCCCAGAGACCCAGTACTTC. The full variable domain, its missing parts supplied by reference TRBV7-9 and TRBJ2-5, is DTGVSQNPRHKITKRGQNVTFRCDPISEHNRLYWYRQTLGQGPEFLTYFQNEAQLEKSRLLSDRFSAERPKGSFSTLEIQRTEQGDSAMYLCASSSPPGTPETQYFGPGTRLLVL.

The rearrangement links TRBV2 to TRBJ2-1; tentatively, D is TRBD2 (6 bases). The germline V gene has CDR1 SNHLY and CDR2 FYNNEI. This CDR3 is 14 amino acids long. V was cut by 3 bases and J by 8 bases, with 14 bases left in between. CDR3 coding DNA: TGTGCCAGCAGTGAGACTAGGGCGGTGGATGAGCAGTTCTTC. Protein: CASSETRAVDEQFF.

This clone was seen just once. V and J are TRBV6-2 or TRBV6-3 and TRBJ2-1, with TRBD2 identical over 13 bases. The CDR3 extends over 19 amino acids. Per the germline V gene, CDR1 is MNHEY and CDR2 is SVGEGT. V lost 2 bases to trimming and J lost 0 bases; unmatched junction nucleotides: 7. The CDR3 DNA is TGTGCCAGCAGTTACCCGACTAGCGGGAGGCATACCTCCTACAATGAGCAGTTCTTC. It codes for CASSYPTSGRHTSYNEQFF.

The rearrangement joins TRBV18 to TRBJ1-2; 11 positions match TRBD1. The V gene's germline CDR1 is KGHSH and CDR2 LQKENI. This CDR3 has 15 residues. Trimming removed 5 bases from V and 8 bases from J; junction bases left unmatched: 10. CDR3 nucleotide sequence: TGTGCCAGCTCAGACCTAGGGACAGGGGGACCAGGCTACACCTTC. Its protein is CASSDLGTGGPGYTF.

V and J are TRBV3-1 (or the pseudogene TRBV3-2) and TRBJ1-4; no definite D call. Trimming took off 2 bases at V and 8 bases at J, with 15 bases between the two ends. CDR1 and CDR2 from the germline V gene are LGHDT and YNNKEL (reference sequence). There are 15 residues in the CDR3. The CDR3 bases are TGTGCCAGCAGCCAAACCGGGATAATGTTCGAAAAACTGTTTTTT. It yields the protein CASSQTGIMFEKLFF.

Written as DNA, the CDR3 is TGTGCCAGCAGTTCTGTCAGGCTTAATGAAAAACTGTTTTTT. Its protein is CASSSVRLNEKLFF. This chain connects TRBV27 to TRBJ1-4, with D uncertain. CDR1 is MNHEY, CDR2 SMNVEV, per germline (reference sequence). The V and J ends lost 4 bases and 4 bases respectively, with 10 bases between them. This CDR3 comprises 14 residues.

The V call is TRBV7-9, the J call TRBJ2-3; 10 bases map to TRBD2. The CDR3 extends over 18 amino acids. Germline V lookup: CDR1 SEHNR, CDR2 FQNEAQ (reference sequence). V lost 5 bases to trimming and J lost 0 bases; unmatched junction nucleotides: 11. The CDR3 region is CASSPISGTSASTDTQYF. The CDR3 nucleotides are TGTGCCAGCAGCCCCATCTCCGGGACTAGCGCTAGCACAGATACGCAGTATTTT.

The chain employs TRBV3-1 (or the pseudogene TRBV3-2) and TRBJ2-1, with D maybe TRBD2 (6 bases). This CDR3 is 13 amino acids long. Germline lookup yields CDR1 LGHDT and CDR2 YNNKEL (reference sequence). Trimming cost V 4 bases and J 14 bases, with 18 bases left between them. Here the CDR3 reads CASSPRVRDGKFF. The CDR3, as DNA: TGTGCCAGCAGCCCCCGGGTGCGGGATGGTAAGTTCTTC.

The chain carries TRBV19 and TRBJ2-6; D ambiguous. Trimming stripped 6 bases from V and 0 bases from J, with 9 bases between. From germline, CDR1 is LNHDA and CDR2 SQIVND (reference sequence). The CDR3 has 15 residues. The CDR3 loop is CASRPLISGANVLTF. The CDR3 bases are TGTGCCAGTAGGCCCCTAATCTCTGGGGCCAACGTCCTGACTTTC.

The V call is TRBV9, the J call TRBJ1-3; 7 positions agree with TRBD1. This CDR3 contains 15 residues. Losses at the gene ends were 4 bases for V and 7 bases for J; bases not matched to a gene: 11. From germline, CDR1 is SGDLS and CDR2 YYNGEE. The CDR3 is CASSPYQGGVNTIYF. For the CDR3, the DNA is TGTGCCAGCAGCCCTTACCAGGGGGGAGTGAACACCATATATTTT.

The chain carries TRBV7-2 and TRBJ1-2; D remains ambiguous. Germline values: CDR1 SGHTA, CDR2 FQGNSA. The V end was cut by 5 bases, the J end by 4 bases, with 20 bases between. CDR3 length: 16 residues. The CDR3 reads CASSSQTGDLGYGYTF. The DNA of the CDR3 is TGTGCCAGCAGCAGCCAGACGGGAGATCTCGGCTATGGCTACACCTTC.

The CDR3 sequence: CATSDDRDRGVYEQYF. DNA of the CDR3: TGTGCCACCAGTGACGACCGGGACAGGGGCGTCTACGAGCAGTACTTC. V and J are TRBV24-1 and TRBJ2-7; the match to TRBD1 covers 10 bases. Unmatched junction bases numbered 8, after V lost 4 bases and J lost 3 bases. The CDR3 contains 16 residues. Looked up from germline, CDR1 is KGHDR and CDR2 is SFDVKD.

This clone was seen just once. This chain uses TRBV4-1 with TRBJ2-5; 11 bases are shared with TRBD2. Germline V gene lookup returns CDR1 MGHRA and CDR2 YSYEKL. There are 15 residues in the CDR3. V dropped 2 bases and J dropped 4; count of bases not matched to a gene: 3. The CDR3 spells CASSQPGLAVETQYF. In nucleotides, the CDR3 is TGCGCCAGCAGCCAACCGGGACTAGCGGTAGAGACCCAGTACTTC.

This clone was found once. The chain is built from TRBV7-3 and TRBJ2-7; D unresolved. Deletions cut 3 bases from V and 6 bases from J, with 12 bases between. There are 13 residues in the CDR3. Germline V gene sequence: CDR1 SGHTA, CDR2 FQGTGA. The CDR3 region is CASSFRPSREQYF. DNA of the CDR3: TGTGCCAGCAGCTTCCGGCCTAGTCGCGAGCAGTACTTC. Full variable domain (missing parts from reference TRBV7-3 and TRBJ2-7): GAGVSQTPSNKVTEKGKYVELRCDPISGHTALYWYRQSLGQGPEFLIYFQGTGAADDSGLPNDRFFAVRPEGSVSTLKIQRTERGDSAVYLCASSFRPSREQYFGPGTRLTVT.

This clone was counted only a few times. Mismatch with germline at one junction end may stem from a read error. V and J are TRBV7-7 and TRBJ2-5; 10 bases align to TRBD1. The CDR3 sequence is 15 residues long. Germline V CDR1 and CDR2: SSHAT, FNYEAQ (reference sequence). The CDR3 is CASSVGQGGGETQYF. The CDR3 nucleotides read TGTGCTAGCAGCGTTGGACAGGGGGGTGGAGAGACCCAGTACTTC. The full variable domain, in which reference TRBV7-7 and TRBJ2-5 provide the parts outside the CDR3, is GAGVSQSPRYKVTKRGQDVTLRCDPISSHATLYWYQQALGQGPEFLTYFNYEAQPDKSGLPSDRFSAERPEGSISTLTIQRTEQRDSAMYRCASSVGQGGGETQYFGPGTRLLVL.

The chain couples TRBV20-1 to TRBJ2-3; TRBD2 aligns across 10 bases. V lost 3 bases and J lost 3; bases outside the gene matches: 15. Germline values: CDR1 DFQATT, CDR2 SNEGSKA (reference sequence). The CDR3 consists of 18 residues. This chain's CDR3 is CSASKVAQWTSGTDTQYF. For the CDR3, the DNA is TGCAGTGCTAGTAAAGTTGCCCAGTGGACTAGCGGAACAGATACGCAGTATTTT.

This clone was seen just once. The rearrangement links TRBV5-1 to TRBJ2-7; 8 nucleotides agree with TRBD2. V lost 6 bases and J lost 0; bases outside the gene matches: 17. Looked up from germline, CDR1 is SGHRS and CDR2 is YFSETQ. This CDR3 comprises 18 residues. For the CDR3, the DNA is TGCGCCAGCACCCGGGGGGTCATAGCGGGACGAAACTCCTACGAGCAGTACTTC. Translating it yields CASTRGVIAGRNSYEQYF.